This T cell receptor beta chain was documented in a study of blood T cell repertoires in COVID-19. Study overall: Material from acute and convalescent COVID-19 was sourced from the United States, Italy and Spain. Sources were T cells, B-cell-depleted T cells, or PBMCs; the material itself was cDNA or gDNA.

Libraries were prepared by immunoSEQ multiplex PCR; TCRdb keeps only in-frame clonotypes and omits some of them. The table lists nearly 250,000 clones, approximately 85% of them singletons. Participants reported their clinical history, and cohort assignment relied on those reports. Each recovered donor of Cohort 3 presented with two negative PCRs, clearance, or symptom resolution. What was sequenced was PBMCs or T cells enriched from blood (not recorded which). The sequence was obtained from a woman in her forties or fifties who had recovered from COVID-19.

CDR3 nucleotides: TGTGCCAGCTCACGGAATCAGGGAAATTCACCCCTCCACTTT. It is translated as CASSRNQGNSPLHF. The chain recombines TRBV18 with TRBJ1-6, with a tentative D call TRBD1 (5 bases). The CDR3 totals 14 residues. Germline V gene sequence: CDR1 KGHSH, CDR2 LQKENI. The germline V and J ends were trimmed by 4 bases and 7 bases, with 11 bases remaining between them.